This T cell receptor beta chain was observed in a study of blood T cell repertoires in COVID-19 (dated by TCRdb to 2020 to 2021). General notes on the study: Collaborator samples came from the United States, Italy and Spain and covered acute and convalescent phases of COVID-19. The material from the prospective study consisted of cDNA or gDNA derived from T cells, B-cell-depleted T cells, or PBMCs. Deeply sampled blood TCRbeta repertoires from subjects exposed to, actively infected with, or recovered from COVID-19 were included in the dataset. The repertoires were released in a freely available public database intended as a resource for research on the immune response to SARS-CoV-2. Samples came from the ongoing ImmuneRACE study (first 160 participants) plus 1,254 subjects from 6 global collaborators. Sample metadata almost always included a de-identified subject ID, COVID-19 status, age in years and sex. Where available, HLA class I and class II types were taken from metadata supplied by the sample provider and were not determined by assay-based typing.

Participants in the prospective study were enrolled through a virtual design, were aged about 18 to 90 years, and lived in 20 to 30 United States geographic areas. In the prospective study, participants were assigned to cohorts based on the clinical history participants reported in a screening survey and a study questionnaire. Each participant in the prospective study had whole blood, serum and a nasopharyngeal or oropharyngeal swab collected by mobile phlebotomists. Prospective study participants could optionally give additional blood draws and questionnaires over an approximately two-month period. Prospective study blood samples were shipped either frozen or at room temperature before DNA extraction. Per the germline V gene, SGHTA is the CDR1 and FQGNSA is the CDR2. The CDR3 sequence holds 14 residues, the cysteine and phenylalanine included. Kept here is only the CDR3 DNA, which spans 42 bases and is read in frame from base 1. V is cut by 1 base and J by 6 bases, and the space between the germline ends is 7 bases.

Overall study outcomes, separate from this receptor: Clinical and demographic metadata were provided uncurated, with the amount varying by source and participant.

TCRbeta CDR3 regions were amplified from genomic DNA by means of the immunoSEQ Assay, a bias-controlled multiplex PCR. In the original analysis: The number of nucleated cells in each sample was estimated from the amplification of reference gene primers within the assay. To quantify the absolute abundance of each unique TCRbeta CDR3 rearrangement, sequence reads were collapsed and filtered. For each sample, productive Simpson clonality was calculated as the square root of Simpson's diversity index over productive rearrangements. TCRdb re-hosts the immuneACCESS table, in-frame sequences only. Its copies lack some clones; in the studies checked, an unresolved V gene accounts for under half of them, and the cause for the rest is not known. That table supplies the V and J calls and clone size; D and trimming were determined from the DNA. This sample lists fewer than 500,000 clones; 88% were detected once. The ten largest clones capture 0.95% to 1% of the sample.

Note on this clone: Its target antigen remains unknown. No qualities accompany the bases; no much larger clone lies one base away.

The sample was PBMCs or T cells enriched from blood (not recorded which). The sequence joins TRBV7-2 to TRBJ1-6; a weak D assignment points to TRBD1 (5 bases agree). The sequence came from a woman in her 30s with acute COVID-19. In nucleotides, the sequence is TGTGCCAGCAGCTTAGTCAGGGTTAATTCACCCCTCCACTTT. This yields the protein CASSLVRVNSPLHF.